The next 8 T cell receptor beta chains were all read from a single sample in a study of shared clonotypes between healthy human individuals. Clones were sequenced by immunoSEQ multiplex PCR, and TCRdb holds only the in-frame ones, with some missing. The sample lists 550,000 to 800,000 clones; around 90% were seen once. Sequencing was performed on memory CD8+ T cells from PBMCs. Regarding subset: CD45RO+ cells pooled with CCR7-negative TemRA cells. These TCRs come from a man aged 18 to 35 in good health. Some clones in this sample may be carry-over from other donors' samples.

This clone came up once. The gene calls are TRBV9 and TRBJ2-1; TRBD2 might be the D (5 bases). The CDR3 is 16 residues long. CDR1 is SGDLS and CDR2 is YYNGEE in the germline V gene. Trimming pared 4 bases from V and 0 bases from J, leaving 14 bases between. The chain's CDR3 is CASSPPAGGSYNEQFF. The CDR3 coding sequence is TGTGCCAGCAGCCCCCCGGCGGGTGGCTCCTACAATGAGCAGTTCTTC.

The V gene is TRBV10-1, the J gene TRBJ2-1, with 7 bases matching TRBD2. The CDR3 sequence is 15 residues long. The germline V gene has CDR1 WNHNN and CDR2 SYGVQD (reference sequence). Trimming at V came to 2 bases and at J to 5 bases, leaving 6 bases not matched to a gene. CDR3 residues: CASSEKPRGDNEQFF. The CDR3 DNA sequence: TGCGCCAGCAGTGAGAAACCCCGGGGGGACAATGAGCAGTTCTTC.

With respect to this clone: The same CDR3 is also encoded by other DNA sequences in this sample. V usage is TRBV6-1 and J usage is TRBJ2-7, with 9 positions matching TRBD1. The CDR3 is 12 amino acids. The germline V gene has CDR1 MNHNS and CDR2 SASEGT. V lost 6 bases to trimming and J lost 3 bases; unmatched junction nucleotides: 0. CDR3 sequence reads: CASRGQGYEQYF. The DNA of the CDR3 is TGTGCCAGCAGGGGACAGGGCTACGAGCAGTACTTC.

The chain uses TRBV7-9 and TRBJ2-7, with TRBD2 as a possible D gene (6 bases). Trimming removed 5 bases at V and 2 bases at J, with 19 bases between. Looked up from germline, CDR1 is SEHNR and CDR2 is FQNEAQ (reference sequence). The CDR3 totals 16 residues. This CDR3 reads CASSGNIGGATYEQYF. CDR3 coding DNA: TGTGCCAGCAGCGGGAACATTGGCGGGGCCACCTACGAGCAGTACTTC.

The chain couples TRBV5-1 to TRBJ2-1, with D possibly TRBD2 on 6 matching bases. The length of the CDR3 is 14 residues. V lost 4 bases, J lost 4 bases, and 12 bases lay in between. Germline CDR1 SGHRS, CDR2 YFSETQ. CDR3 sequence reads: CASSLSGGYNEQFF. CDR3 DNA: TGCGCCAGCAGCCTGAGTGGGGGGTACAATGAGCAGTTCTTC. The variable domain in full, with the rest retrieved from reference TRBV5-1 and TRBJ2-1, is KAGVTQTPRYLIKTRGQQVTLSCSPISGHRSVSWYQQTPGQGLQFLFEYFSETQRNKGNFPGRFSGRQFSNSRSEMNVSTLELGDSALYLCASSLSGGYNEQFFGPGTRLTVL.

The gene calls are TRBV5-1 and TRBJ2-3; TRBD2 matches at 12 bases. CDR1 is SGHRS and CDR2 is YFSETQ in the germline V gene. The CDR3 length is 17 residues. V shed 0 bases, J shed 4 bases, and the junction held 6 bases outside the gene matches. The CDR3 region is CASSLVRASGRADTQYF. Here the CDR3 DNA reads TGCGCCAGCAGCTTGGTACGGGCTAGCGGGAGGGCAGATACGCAGTATTTT.

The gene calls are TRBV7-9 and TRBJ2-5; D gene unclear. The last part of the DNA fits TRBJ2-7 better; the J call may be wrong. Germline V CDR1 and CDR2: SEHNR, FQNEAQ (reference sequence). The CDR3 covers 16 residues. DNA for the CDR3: TGTGCCAGCAGCCCCCCAACAGATCGCCCCCGAGGCGAGCAGTACTTC. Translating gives CASSPPTDRPRGEQYF.

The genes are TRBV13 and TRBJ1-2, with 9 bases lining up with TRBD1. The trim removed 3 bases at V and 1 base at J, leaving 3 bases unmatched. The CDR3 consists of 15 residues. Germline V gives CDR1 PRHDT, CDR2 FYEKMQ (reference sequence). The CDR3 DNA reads TGTGCCAGCAGCTTGGGGACAGGGTATAACTATGGCTACACCTTC. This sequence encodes CASSLGTGYNYGYTF.